The sequence of this T cell receptor (beta chain) was determined in a study of shared clonotypes between healthy human individuals. Overall study results and limits: Against clonotypes common to all four donors, non-shared ones had lower generation probabilities. Rarefaction showed sorted-subset sequencing was incomplete despite large depth.

This clone showed up just once. Its target is unknown. Template for every sorted-subset replicate PCR totaled around 210 ng DNA, approximately 30,000 T cell genomes. Assay used: immunoSEQ multiplex PCR; TCRdb lists only in-frame clones, some missing. The table records about 1.5 million clones, 95% to 99% of them present only once. The CDR3 runs to 15 residues. The ends were cut back, 6 bases at V and 7 bases at J, with 19 bases in the middle. CDR1 SNHLY and CDR2 FYNNEI come from the germline V gene. Material for sequencing was naive CD4+ T cells sorted from blood. Subset in this sample: CD45RA+ positively selected. V gene TRBV2 combines with J gene TRBJ1-5, with a possible D match to TRBD1 (6 bases). The clonotype was recovered from a man under 40 in good health. The CDR3: CASRAGQLSTQPQHF. The CDR3 DNA follows: TGTGCCAGCAGGGCCGGACAGTTATCAACCCAGCCCCAGCATTTT.